This is a list of T cell receptor beta chains from one sample in a study of blood T cell repertoires in COVID-19. The method was immunoSEQ multiplex PCR; TCRdb's version includes in-frame clones alone and lacks a portion of them. The sample yields 300,000 to 450,000 clones, approximately 89% seen once. Sequencing was performed on peripheral blood. These receptors originate from a woman in her twenties or thirties with COVID-19, enrolled during active disease. CDR3s include the opening cysteine and the closing phenylalanine or tryptophan. Fields, in order: V gene, clone size, CDR3 protein. Expanded clones get a size class; other rows say once, few or many, or leave the size out.

TRBV10-3 . CAISLTQDGYGYTF
TRBV11-2 . CASSLWTGTVLYEQYF
TRBV2 . CASTPGLAGAGANVLTF
TRBV30 once CAWSALGTAEFEQFF
TRBV19 . CASSMGPGQGANGYTF
TRBV10-3 few CAISTRGGENSPLHF
TRBV15 . CATSRGDSETQYF
TRBV30 . CAWSLAAVQPQHF
TRBV30 once CAWIAGLSTDTQYF
TRBV15 . CATSRGQREGGQETQYF
TRBV30 . CAWTMTSNTGELFF
TRBV2 . CASRTLTSGADTQYF
TRBV28 . CASSANRAYEQYF
TRBV5-1 . CASSEGGPGELFF
TRBV27 once CASSYGGLGTEAFF
TRBV6-6 . CASSYSPEVRSEAFF
TRBV4-1 . CASSLTVTSEQYF
TRBV4-1 . CASTRRGSPNTGELFF
TRBV2 once CASKRESYNEQFF
TRBV29-1 . CSVGGQTLLYGYTF
TRBV5-1 . CASSSEGAYTEAFF
TRBV29-1 . CSVEGGYF
TRBV24-1 . CATSRQGRNTGELFF
TRBV29-1 . CSAWDYQAEQYF
TRBV11-2 . CASSPLGQDTGELFF
TRBV7-9 . CASSPPDRGGTEAFF
TRBV7-3 . CASSLLGLAGDTQYF
TRBV13 . CASSPSGSGFAYEQYF
TRBV29-1 once CSVWLAGGLLGTDTQYF
TRBV28 . CASSLAVGAKNIQYF
TRBV7-9 . CASSLWTSGSRADTQYF
TRBV6-6 few CASSYETGGYEQYF
TRBV4-1 . CASSRDYSVFPGETQYF
TRBV2 . CASGGDYNQPQHF
TRBV12-3/TRBV12-4 . CASSFAASYEQYF
TRBV2 . CASSVTGSSGNTIYF
TRBV2 . CASNWGDNSPLHF
TRBV2 . CASSWDRGGYQQFF
TRBV10-2 . CASSDRRGVTNEKLFF
TRBV5-1 . CASRGLINEKLFF
TRBV24-1 . CATSDTTKHSYNEQFF
TRBV2 . CASSDGGLAGKFTGELFF
TRBV20-1 . CSAAEEQPQHF
TRBV5-4 few CASSFSGRSTGELFF
TRBV7-7 once CASSLERTGLYEQFF
TRBV2 . CASSGDIRRRGNTIYF
TRBV19 . CASSTLAGAYEQYF
TRBV5-1 few CASSLDRHEASGYTF
TRBV27 . CASSLTRGAPDTQYF
TRBV6-5 . CASRTFGQGDTEAFF
TRBV10-1 once CASTGFPYEQYF
TRBV5-8 . CASSATSSTYEQYF
TRBV4-3 . CASSQTDRGRGYTF
TRBV28 . CASSDPGTGLSYEQYF
TRBV6-2/TRBV6-3 . CASSMIWGPGELFF
TRBV12-3/TRBV12-4 . CASSLQGAEAFF